Ten or more counts support the clone carrying this T cell receptor (beta chain). V was cut by 0 bases and J by 4 bases, with 6 bases left in between. The CDR3 is 13 residues long. CDR1 is SGHRS, CDR2 YFSETQ, per germline. This sample stems from a study of T cells after yellow fever vaccination. MiXCR, run by TCRdb on the 5' RACE reads, gives a single entry per CDR3 protein. This sample has about 260,000 distinct CDR3 sequences, with around 5.3% found just once. The genes are TRBV5-1 and TRBJ2-3, with no clear D. Sequenced here: CD4+ T cells sorted from PBMCs, sampled on the day of the yellow fever booster vaccination. The receptor was isolated from a young man who received the YFV17D yellow fever vaccine. CDR3 sequence reads: CASSLEAADTQYF. CDR3 in DNA: TGCGCCAGCAGCTTGGAGGCCGCAGATACGCAGTATTTT.